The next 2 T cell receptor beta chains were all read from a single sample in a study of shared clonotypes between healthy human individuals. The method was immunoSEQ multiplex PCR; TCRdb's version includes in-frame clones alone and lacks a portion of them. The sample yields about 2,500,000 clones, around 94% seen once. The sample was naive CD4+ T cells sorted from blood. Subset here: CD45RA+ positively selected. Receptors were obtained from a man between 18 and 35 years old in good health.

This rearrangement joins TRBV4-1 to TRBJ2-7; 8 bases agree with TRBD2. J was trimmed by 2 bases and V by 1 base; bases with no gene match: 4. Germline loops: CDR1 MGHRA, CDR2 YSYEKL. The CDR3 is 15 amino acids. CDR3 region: CASSQGGSGAYEQYF. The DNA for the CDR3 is TGCGCCAGCAGCCAAGGGGGTAGCGGGGCCTACGAGCAGTACTTC.

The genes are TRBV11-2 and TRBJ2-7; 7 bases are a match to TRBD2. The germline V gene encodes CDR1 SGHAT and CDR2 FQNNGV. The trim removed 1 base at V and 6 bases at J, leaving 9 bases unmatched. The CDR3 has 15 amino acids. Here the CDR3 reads CASSLGGLGDFEQYF. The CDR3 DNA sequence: TGTGCCAGCAGCTTAGGCGGACTAGGTGATTTCGAGCAGTACTTC.